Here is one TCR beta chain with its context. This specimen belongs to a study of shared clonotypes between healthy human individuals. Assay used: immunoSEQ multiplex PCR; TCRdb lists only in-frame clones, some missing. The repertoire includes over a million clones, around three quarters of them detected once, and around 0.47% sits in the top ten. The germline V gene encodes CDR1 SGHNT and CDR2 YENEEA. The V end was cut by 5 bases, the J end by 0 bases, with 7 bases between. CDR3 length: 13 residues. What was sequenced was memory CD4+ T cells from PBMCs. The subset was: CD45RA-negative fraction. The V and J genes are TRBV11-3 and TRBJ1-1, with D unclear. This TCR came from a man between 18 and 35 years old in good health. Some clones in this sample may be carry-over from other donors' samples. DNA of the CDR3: TGTGCCAGCAGCGGCAACATGAACACTGAAGCTTTCTTT. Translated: CASSGNMNTEAFF.